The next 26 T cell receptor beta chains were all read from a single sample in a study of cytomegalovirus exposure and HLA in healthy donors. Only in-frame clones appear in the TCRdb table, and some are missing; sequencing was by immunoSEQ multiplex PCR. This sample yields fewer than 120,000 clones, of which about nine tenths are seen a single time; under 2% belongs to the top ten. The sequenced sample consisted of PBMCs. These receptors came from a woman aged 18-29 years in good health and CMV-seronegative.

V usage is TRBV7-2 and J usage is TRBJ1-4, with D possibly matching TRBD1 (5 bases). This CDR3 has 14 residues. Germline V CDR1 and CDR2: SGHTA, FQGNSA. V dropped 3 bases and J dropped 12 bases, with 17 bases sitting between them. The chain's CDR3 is CASSFSQGPWELFF. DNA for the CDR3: TGTGCCAGCAGCTTTAGCCAGGGCCCTTGGGAACTGTTTTTT.

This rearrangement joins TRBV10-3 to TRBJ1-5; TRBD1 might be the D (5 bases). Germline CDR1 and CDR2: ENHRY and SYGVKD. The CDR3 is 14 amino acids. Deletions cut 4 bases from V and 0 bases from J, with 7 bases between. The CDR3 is CAISGQISNQPQHF. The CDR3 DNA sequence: TGTGCCATCAGTGGACAGATTAGCAATCAGCCCCAGCATTTT.

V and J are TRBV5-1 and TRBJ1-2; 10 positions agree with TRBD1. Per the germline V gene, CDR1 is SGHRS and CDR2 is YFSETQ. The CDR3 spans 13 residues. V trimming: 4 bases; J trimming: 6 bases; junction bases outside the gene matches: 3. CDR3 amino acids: CASSPTGGDGYTF. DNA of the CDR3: TGCGCCAGCAGCCCGACAGGGGGCGATGGCTACACCTTC.

The CDR3 nucleotides read TGTGCCAGCAGCCGGACTAGCGGGGGGACCTACGAGCAGTACTTC. This gives the protein CASSRTSGGTYEQYF. The chain has TRBV11-2 and TRBJ2-7; 14 nucleotides agree with TRBD2. This CDR3 region has 15 residues. Trimming took 5 bases from V and 2 from J; bases not matched to a gene: 2. Germline V gene sequence: CDR1 SGHAT, CDR2 FQNNGV.

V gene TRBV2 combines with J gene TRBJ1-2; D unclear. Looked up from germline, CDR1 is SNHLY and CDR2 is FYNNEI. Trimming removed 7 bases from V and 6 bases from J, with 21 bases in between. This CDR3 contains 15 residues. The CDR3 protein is CASTSHSPHLDGYTF. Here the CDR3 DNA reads TGTGCCAGCACTTCGCACTCGCCGCATTTGGATGGCTACACCTTC. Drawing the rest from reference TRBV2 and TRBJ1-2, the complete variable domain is EPEVTQTPSHQVTQMGQEVILRCVPISNHLYFYWYRQILGQKVEFLVSFYNNEISEKSEIFDDQFSVERPDGSNFTLKIRSTKLEDSAMYFCASTSHSPHLDGYTFGSGTRLTVV.

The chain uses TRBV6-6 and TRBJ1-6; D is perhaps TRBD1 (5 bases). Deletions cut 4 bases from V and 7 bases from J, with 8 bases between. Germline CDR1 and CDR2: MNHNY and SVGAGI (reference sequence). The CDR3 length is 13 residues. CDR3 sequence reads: CASSWGGNSPLHF. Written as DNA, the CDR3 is TGTGCCAGCAGTTGGGGGGGGAATTCACCCCTCCACTTT.

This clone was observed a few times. The CDR3, as DNA: TGTGCCAGTAGTATAGGCGGGACCCAACACTATGGCTACACCTTC. As protein: CASSIGGTQHYGYTF. The rearrangement uses TRBV19 and TRBJ1-2; a possible D gene is TRBD1 (5 bases). Looked up from germline, CDR1 is LNHDA and CDR2 is SQIVND (reference sequence). V was pared by 1 base and J by 3 bases, with 12 bases between. This CDR3 has 15 amino acids.

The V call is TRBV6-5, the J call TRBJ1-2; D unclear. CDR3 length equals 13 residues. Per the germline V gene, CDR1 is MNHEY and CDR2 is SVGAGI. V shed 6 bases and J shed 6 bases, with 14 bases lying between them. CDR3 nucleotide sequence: TGTGCCAGCAGCCACGGTCTTTCGGATGGCTACACCTTC. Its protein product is CASSHGLSDGYTF.

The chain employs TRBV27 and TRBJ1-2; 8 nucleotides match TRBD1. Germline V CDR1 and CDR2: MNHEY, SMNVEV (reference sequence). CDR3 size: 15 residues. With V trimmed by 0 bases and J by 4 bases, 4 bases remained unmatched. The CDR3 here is CASSLSEQGVYGYTF. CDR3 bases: TGTGCCAGCAGTTTATCAGAACAGGGGGTCTATGGCTACACCTTC.

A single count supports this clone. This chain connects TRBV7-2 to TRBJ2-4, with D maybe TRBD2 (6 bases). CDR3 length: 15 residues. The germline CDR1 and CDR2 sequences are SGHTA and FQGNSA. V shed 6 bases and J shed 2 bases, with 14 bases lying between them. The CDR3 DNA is TGTGCCAGCAGTCATGGCGGGGTCTCCAAAAACATTCAGTACTTC. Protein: CASSHGGVSKNIQYF.

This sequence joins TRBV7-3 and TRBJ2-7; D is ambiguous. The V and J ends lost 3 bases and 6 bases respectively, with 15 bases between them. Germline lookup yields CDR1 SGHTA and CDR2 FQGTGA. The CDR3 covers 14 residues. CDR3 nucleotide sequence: TGTGCCAGCAGCTTCTCCCCGTCGGGTACCGAGCAGTACTTC. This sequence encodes CASSFSPSGTEQYF. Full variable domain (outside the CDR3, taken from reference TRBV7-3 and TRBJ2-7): GAGVSQTPSNKVTEKGKYVELRCDPISGHTALYWYRQSLGQGPEFLIYFQGTGAADDSGLPNDRFFAVRPEGSVSTLKIQRTERGDSAVYLCASSFSPSGTEQYFGPGTRLTVT.

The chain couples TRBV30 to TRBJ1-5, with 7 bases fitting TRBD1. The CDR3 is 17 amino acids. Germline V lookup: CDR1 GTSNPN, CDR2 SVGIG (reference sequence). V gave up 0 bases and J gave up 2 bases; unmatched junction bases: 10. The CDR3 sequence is CAWSVPRTGIGNQPQHF. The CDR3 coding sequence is TGTGCCTGGAGTGTACCCCGGACAGGAATAGGCAATCAGCCCCAGCATTTT.

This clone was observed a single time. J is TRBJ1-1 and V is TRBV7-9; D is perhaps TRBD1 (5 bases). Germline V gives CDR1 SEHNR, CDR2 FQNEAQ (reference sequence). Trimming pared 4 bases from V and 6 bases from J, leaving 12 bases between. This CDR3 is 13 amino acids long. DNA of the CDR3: TGTGCCAGCAGCTCGGGAGGGGAGGCTGAAGCTTTCTTT. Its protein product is CASSSGGEAEAFF. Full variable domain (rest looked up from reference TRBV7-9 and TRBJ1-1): DTGVSQNPRHKITKRGQNVTFRCDPISEHNRLYWYRQTLGQGPEFLTYFQNEAQLEKSRLLSDRFSAERPKGSFSTLEIQRTEQGDSAMYLCASSSGGEAEAFFGQGTRLTVV.

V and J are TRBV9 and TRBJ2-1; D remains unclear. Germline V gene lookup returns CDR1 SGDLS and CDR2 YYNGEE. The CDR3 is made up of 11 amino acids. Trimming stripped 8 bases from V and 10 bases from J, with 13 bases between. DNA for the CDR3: TGTGCCAGTTCTCAAGGAGAAGAGCAGTTCTTC. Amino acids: CASSQGEEQFF. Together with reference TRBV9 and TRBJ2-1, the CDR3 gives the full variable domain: DSGVTQTPKHLITATGQRVTLRCSPRSGDLSVYWYQQSLDQGLQFLIQYYNGEERAKGNILERFSAQQFPDLHSELNLSSLELGDSALYFCASSQGEEQFFGPGTRLTVL.

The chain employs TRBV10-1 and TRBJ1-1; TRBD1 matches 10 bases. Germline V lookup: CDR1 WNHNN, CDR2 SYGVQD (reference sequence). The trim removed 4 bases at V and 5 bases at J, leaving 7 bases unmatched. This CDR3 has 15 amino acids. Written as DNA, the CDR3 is TGCGCCAGCAGTGGACAGGGGGCGCGGGAAACTGAAGCTTTCTTT. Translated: CASSGQGARETEAFF.

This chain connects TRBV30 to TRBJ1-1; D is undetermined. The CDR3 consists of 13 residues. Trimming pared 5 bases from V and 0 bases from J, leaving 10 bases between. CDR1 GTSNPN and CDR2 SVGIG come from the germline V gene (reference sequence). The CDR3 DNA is TGTGCCTGGGTCCCCGGGGTGAACACTGAAGCTTTCTTT. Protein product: CAWVPGVNTEAFF.

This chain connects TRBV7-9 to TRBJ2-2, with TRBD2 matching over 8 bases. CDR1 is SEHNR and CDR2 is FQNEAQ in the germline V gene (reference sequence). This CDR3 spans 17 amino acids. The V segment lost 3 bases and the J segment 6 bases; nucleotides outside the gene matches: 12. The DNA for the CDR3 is TGTGCCAGCAGCTTCGGTCGGGAGGGCCATTTAGCCGGGGAGCTGTTTTTT. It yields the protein CASSFGREGHLAGELFF.

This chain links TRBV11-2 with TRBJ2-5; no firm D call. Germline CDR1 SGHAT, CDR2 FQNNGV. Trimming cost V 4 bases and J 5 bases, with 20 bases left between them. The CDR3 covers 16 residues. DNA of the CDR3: TGTGCCAGCAGCTCACTCACAACTAAGTCTTCGGAGACCCAGTACTTC. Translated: CASSSLTTKSSETQYF.

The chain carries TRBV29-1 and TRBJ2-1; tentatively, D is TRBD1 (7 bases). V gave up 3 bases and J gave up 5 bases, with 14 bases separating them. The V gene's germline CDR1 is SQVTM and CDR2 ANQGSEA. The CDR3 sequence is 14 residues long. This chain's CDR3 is CSVDGGGGHNEQFF. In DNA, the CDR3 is TGCAGCGTTGATGGAGGGGGCGGCCACAATGAGCAGTTCTTC.

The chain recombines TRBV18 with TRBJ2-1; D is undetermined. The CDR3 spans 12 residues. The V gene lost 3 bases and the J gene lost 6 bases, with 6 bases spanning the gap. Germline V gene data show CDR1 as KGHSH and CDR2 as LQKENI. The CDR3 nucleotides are TGTGCCAGCTCACCCCCCTCCAATGAGCAGTTCTTC. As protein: CASSPPSNEQFF.

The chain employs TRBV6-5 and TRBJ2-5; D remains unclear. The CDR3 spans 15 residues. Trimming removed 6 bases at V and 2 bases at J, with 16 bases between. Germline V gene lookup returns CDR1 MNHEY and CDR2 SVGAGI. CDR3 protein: CASSPGRALQETQYF. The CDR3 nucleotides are TGTGCCAGCAGCCCCGGTCGTGCCCTACAAGAGACCCAGTACTTC.

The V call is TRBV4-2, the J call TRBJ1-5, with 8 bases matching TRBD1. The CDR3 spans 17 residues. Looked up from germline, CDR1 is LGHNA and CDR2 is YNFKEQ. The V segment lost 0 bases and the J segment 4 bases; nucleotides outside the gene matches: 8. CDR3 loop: CASSQDHETGVNQPQHF. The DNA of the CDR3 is TGTGCCAGCAGCCAAGATCACGAGACAGGGGTAAATCAGCCCCAGCATTTT.

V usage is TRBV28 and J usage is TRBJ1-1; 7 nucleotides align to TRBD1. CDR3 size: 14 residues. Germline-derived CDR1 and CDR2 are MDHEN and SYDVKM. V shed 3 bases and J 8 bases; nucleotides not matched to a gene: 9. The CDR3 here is CASSFTEQGFEAFF. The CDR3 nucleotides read TGTGCCAGCAGTTTTACCGAACAGGGGTTCGAAGCTTTCTTT.

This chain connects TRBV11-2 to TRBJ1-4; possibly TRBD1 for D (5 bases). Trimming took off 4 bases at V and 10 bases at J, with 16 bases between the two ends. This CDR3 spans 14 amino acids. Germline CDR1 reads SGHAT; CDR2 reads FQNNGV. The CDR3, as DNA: TGTGCCAGCAGCTCCTGGGAAGACGGGGGAAAACTGTTTTTT. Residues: CASSSWEDGGKLFF.

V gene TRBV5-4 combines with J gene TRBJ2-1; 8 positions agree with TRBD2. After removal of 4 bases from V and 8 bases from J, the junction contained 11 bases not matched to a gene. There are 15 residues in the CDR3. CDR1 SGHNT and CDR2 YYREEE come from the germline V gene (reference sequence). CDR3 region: CASSPGGAGRHEQFF. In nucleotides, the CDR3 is TGTGCCAGCAGCCCGGGGGGGGCAGGGAGGCATGAGCAGTTCTTC.

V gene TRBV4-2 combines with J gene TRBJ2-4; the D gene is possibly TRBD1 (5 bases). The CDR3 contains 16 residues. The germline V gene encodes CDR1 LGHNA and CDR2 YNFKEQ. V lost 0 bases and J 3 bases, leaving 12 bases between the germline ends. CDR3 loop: CASSQDGQGGKNIQYF. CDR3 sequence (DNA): TGTGCCAGCAGCCAAGATGGCCAGGGTGGCAAAAACATTCAGTACTTC.